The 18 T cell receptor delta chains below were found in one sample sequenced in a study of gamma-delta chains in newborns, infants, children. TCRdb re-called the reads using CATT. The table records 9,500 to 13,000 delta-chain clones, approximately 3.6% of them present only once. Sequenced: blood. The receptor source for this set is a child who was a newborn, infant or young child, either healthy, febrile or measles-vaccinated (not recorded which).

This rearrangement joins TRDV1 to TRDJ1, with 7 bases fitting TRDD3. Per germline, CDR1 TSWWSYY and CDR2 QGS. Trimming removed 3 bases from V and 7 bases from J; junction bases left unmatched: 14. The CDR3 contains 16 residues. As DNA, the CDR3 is TGTGCTCTTGGGGATCCATTGAGGGTGGGGGACGGTAAACTCATCTTT. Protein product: CALGDPLRVGDGKLIF.

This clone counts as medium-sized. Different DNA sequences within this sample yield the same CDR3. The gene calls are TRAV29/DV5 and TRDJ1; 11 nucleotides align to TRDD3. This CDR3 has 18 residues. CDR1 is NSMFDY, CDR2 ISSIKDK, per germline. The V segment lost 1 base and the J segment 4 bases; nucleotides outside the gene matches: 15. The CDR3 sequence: CAASRNLVWGILSDKLIF. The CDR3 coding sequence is TGTGCAGCAAGCCGGAACCTAGTCTGGGGGATACTTAGCGATAAACTCATCTTT.

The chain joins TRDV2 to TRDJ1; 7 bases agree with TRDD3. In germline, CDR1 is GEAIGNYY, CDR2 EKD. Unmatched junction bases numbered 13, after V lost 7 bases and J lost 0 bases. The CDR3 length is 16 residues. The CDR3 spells CACAGLGRPYTDKLIF. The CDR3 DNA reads TGTGCCTGCGCCGGACTGGGGAGACCGTACACCGATAAACTCATCTTT.

Here the CDR3 reads CALGDVPWRGAQLFF. The CDR3, as DNA: TGTGCTCTTGGGGACGTTCCCTGGAGAGGAGCACAACTCTTCTTT. J is TRDJ2 and V is TRDV1; no definite D call. The length of the CDR3 is 15 residues. CDR1 and CDR2 from the germline V gene are TSWWSYY and QGS. V was cut by 3 bases and J by 7 bases, with 15 bases left in between.

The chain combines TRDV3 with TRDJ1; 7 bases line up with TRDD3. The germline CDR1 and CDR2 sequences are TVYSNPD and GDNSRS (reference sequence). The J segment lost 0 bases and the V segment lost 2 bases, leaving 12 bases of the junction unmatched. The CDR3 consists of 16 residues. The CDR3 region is CAFSHWGHKYTDKLIF. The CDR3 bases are TGTGCCTTTTCACACTGGGGCCACAAGTACACCGATAAACTCATCTTT.

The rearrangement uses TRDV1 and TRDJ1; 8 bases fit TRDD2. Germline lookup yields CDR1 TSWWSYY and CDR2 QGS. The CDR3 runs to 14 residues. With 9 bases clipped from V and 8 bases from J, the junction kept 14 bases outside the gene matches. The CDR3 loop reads CALGLPTGTGKLIF. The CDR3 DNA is TGTGCTCTCGGGCTTCCTACCGGGACTGGCAAACTCATCTTT.

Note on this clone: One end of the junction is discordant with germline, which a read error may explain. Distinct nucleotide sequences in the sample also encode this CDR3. The CDR3 is CALGRGLSEGPKYTDKLIF. CDR3 in DNA: TGTGCTCTTGGTAGGGGCCTATCGGAGGGTCCGAAGTACACTGATAAACTCATCTTT. This chain links TRDV1 with TRDJ1; no clear D. The germline V gene encodes CDR1 TSWWSYY and CDR2 QGS. This CDR3 contains 19 residues.

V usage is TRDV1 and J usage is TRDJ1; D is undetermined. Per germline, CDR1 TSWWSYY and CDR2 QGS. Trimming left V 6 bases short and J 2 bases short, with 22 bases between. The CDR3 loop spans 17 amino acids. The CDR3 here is CALGRVLKKGQTDKLIF. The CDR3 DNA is TGTGCTCTTGGCCGGGTTCTAAAAAAGGGGCAGACCGATAAACTCATCTTT.

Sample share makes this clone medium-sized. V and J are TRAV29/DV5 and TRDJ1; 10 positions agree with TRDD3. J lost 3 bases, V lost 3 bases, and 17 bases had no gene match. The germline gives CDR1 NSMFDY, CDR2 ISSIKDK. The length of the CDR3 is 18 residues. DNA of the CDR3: TGTGCAGCAACGTGTGGCGAACTGGGGGATGAAGGACCCGATAAACTCATCTTT. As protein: CAATCGELGDEGPDKLIF.

CDR3 DNA sequence: TGTGCCTGTGACACGGTACTGGGGGACCTCTCCTGGGACACCCGACAGATGTTTTTC. It translates to CACDTVLGDLSWDTRQMFF. The J gene is TRDJ3; the V gene was not called; the table's TRDD3 call for D was not verified on the DNA. The CDR3 runs 19 residues.

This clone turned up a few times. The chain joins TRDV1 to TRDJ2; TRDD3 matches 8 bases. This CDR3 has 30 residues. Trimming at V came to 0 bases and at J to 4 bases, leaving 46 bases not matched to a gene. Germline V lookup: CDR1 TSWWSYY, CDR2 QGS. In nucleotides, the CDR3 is TGTGCTCTTGGGGAACTCGTTTTATCCTCTCCAACCCTCCTATTTTACCCGGCCCGACCCTCGGGGGATAAGACAGCACAACTCTTCTTT. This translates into CALGELVLSSPTLLFYPARPSGDKTAQLFF.

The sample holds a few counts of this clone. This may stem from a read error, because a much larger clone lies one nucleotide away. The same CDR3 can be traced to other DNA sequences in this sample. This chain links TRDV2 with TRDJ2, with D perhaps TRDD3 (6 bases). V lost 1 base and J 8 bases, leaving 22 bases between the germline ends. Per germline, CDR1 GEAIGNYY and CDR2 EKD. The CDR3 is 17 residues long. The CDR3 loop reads CACDTVGGTVKTAQLFF. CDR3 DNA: TGTGCCTGTGACACTGTTGGGGGTACCGTTAAGACGGCACAACTCTTCTTT.

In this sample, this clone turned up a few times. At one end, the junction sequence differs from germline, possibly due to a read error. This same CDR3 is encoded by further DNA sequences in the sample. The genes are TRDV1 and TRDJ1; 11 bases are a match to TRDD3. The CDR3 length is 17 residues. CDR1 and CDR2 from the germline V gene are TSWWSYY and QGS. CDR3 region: CALGERAWGIRFGKLIF. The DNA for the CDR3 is TGCGCTCTTGGGGAACGGGCGTGGGGGATACGCTTCGGTAAACTCATCTTT.

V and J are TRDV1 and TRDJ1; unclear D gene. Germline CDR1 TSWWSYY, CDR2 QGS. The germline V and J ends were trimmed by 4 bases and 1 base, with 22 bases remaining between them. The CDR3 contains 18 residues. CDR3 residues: CALGAIPDLHLSTDKLIF. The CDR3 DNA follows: TGTGCTCTTGGGGCCATTCCGGACCTGCACCTGAGCACCGATAAACTCATCTTT.

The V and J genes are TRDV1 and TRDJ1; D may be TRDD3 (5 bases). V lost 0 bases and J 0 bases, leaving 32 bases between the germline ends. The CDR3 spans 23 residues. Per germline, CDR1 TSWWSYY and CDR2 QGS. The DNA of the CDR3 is TGTGCTCTTGGGGAACTAGGAAAAATGAGAACTGGTAAACAAGAAGTGTACACCGATAAACTCATCTTT. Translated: CALGELGKMRTGKQEVYTDKLIF.

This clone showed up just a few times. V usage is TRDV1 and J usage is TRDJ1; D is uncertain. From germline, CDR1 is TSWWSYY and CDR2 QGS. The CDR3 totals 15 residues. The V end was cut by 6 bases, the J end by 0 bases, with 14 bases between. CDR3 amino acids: CALGRVGEDTDKLIF. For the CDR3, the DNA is TGTGCTCTTGGTAGGGTCGGAGAAGACACCGATAAACTCATCTTT.

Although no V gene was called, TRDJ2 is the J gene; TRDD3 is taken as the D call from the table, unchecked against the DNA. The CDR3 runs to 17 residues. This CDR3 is CALGELEGPGLTAQLFF. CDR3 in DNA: TGTGCTCTTGGGGAACTAGAGGGACCGGGGTTGACAGCACAACTCTTCTTT.

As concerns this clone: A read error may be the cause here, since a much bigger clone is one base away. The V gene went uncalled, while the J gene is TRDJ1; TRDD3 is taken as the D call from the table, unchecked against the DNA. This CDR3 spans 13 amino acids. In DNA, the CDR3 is TGTGCCTGTGACACGTGGGGGACTGATAAACTCATCTTT. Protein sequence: CACDTWGTDKLIF.